The source of this T cell receptor beta chain is a study of blood T cell repertoires in COVID-19. The wider study: The analysed material was cDNA or gDNA that came from T cells, B-cell-depleted T cells, or PBMCs.

The CDR3 is 16 residues long. Germline V lookup: CDR1 LNHDA, CDR2 SQIVND (reference sequence). The V gene lost 3 bases and the J gene lost 2 bases, with 14 bases spanning the gap. Sequencing used immunoSEQ multiplex PCR; TCRdb keeps in-frame clones, though not all of them. The table shows about 330,000 clones, with roughly 86% occurring only once. This sequence joins TRBV19 and TRBJ1-5; D gene uncertain. This receptor was taken from a woman between 50 and 59 years old with acute or convalescent COVID-19. Sequencing was carried out using peripheral blood. CDR3 nucleotides: TGTGCCAGTAGTATGGAGGCGTGGAGGGGCAATCAGCCCCAGCATTTT. This translates into CASSMEAWRGNQPQHF.